This TCR beta chain emerged from a study of blood T cell repertoires in COVID-19. The CDR3 has 14 residues. Germline V gene lookup returns CDR1 LNHDA and CDR2 SQIVND (reference sequence). V was pared by 6 bases and J by 5 bases, with 16 bases between. Measured with immunoSEQ multiplex PCR; TCRdb has only the in-frame clones, and not every one. The sample records 190,000 or so clones, roughly nine tenths being singletons. This TCR came from a woman in her 70s with acute or convalescent COVID-19. Sequenced input: peripheral blood. The rearrangement joins TRBV19 to TRBJ1-1; weak D call: TRBD1 (6 bases). CDR3 nucleotides: TGTGCCAGTAGGAACGGGGGGGCGCAAACTGAAGCTTTCTTT. Encoded protein: CASRNGGAQTEAFF.